This is a list of T cell receptor beta chains from one sample in a study of shared T cell receptors in the human thymus. Clones were sequenced by immunoSEQ multiplex PCR, and TCRdb holds only the in-frame ones, with some missing. The sample consists of roughly 500,000 clones, around three quarters of them appearing once. The same specimen was also included in a second study, on human thymus T cells.

The source material was thymocytes. These receptors were collected from a boy under three years old with a congenital heart defect. CDR3s leave out the opening cysteine and the closing phenylalanine or tryptophan. A D gene is named only where the DNA matches it firmly. Only part of the rows carry a size: once, few, many, or a class if the clone is expanded.

NA,NA,TRBJ2-7,TRBV15,ATSRDCFGGWDYEQY
NA,TRBD2,TRBJ2-5,TRBV28,ASSFFHPPRLAGGRETQY
NA,NA,TRBJ2-3,TRBV15,ATSREFSRGGGGDTQY
once,TRBD2,TRBJ2-7,TRBV7-7,ASSPSGRLDEQY
NA,TRBD1,TRBJ2-3,TRBV5-4,ASSFRGRGTDTQY
NA,TRBD2,TRBJ2-2,TRBV28,ASSAPGLAGNTGELF
NA,NA,TRBJ2-7,TRBV27,ASSPNDSSYEQY
NA,TRBD2,TRBJ2-3,TRBV5-5,ASSWQSGLARFPDTQY
NA,TRBD2,TRBJ2-7,TRBV6-5,ASSYSPLAGGHEQY
NA,NA,TRBJ1-1,TRBV28,ASRTQGTNTEAF
NA,TRBD2,TRBJ2-3,TRBV27,ASSQGGPPQY
NA,TRBD2,TRBJ2-1,TRBV28,ASRQGLAGGCCEQF
NA,TRBD1,TRBJ2-2,TRBV7-8,ASSFTQGRTGELF
once,NA,TRBJ1-5,TRBV2,ASSAEKVDQPQH
NA,TRBD1,TRBJ1-4,TRBV10-3,ATGTGDEDEKLF
once,TRBD1,TRBJ1-2,TRBV5-1,ASSLGRGHGYT
NA,TRBD1,NA,TRBV28,ASSIRDSSYEQY
NA,TRBD2,TRBJ2-1,TRBV19,ASSSTVCGRAYNEQF
NA,TRBD1,TRBJ1-1,TRBV28,ASRSNRGSDTEAF
NA,TRBD2,TRBJ2-3,TRBV11-3,ASSFDEREGPFPTDTQY
NA,NA,TRBJ2-1,TRBV19,ASSISDSYNEQF
NA,NA,TRBJ1-1,TRBV5-1,ASSSDPLQGAENTEAF
once,TRBD1,TRBJ1-2,TRBV28,ASSLLGQGLKGYGYT
NA,TRBD1,TRBJ1-1,TRBV12-5,ASGLDRTGENTEAF
NA,TRBD1,TRBJ2-3,TRBV29-1,SVDRGRPDTQY
few,TRBD1,TRBJ2-7,TRBV6-5,ASSRGQGYEQY
NA,TRBD2,TRBJ2-1,TRBV5-1,ASSWKPSGPQF
NA,NA,TRBJ2-2,TRBV5-8,ASSLAPSPTGELF
NA,TRBD2,TRBJ2-1,TRBV13,ASIPGVAGAPISYNEQF
NA,NA,TRBJ2-1,TRBV9,ASSTYRSGLYNEQF
NA,NA,TRBJ2-3,TRBV6-1,ASSELRTHLSTDTQY
NA,NA,NA,TRBV14,ASSHQGSPYEQY
few,TRBD1,TRBJ1-4,TRBV5-5,ASSLITGGREKLF
NA,NA,TRBJ1-1,TRBV10-1,ASSASSGTSTEAF
NA,NA,TRBJ2-7,TRBV5-4,ASSLGTPERGSSYEQY
NA,NA,TRBJ2-1,TRBV4-3,ASSLERTYNEQF
NA,NA,TRBJ2-7,TRBV5-1,ASRQGGSSYEQY
NA,NA,TRBJ1-1,TRBV28,ASSLGGANTEAF
NA,NA,TRBJ2-3,TRBV23-1,ANAFPGCTDTQY
NA,TRBD2,TRBJ2-2,TRBV4-2,ASSPPLDGRAGNTGELF
NA,NA,TRBJ2-3,TRBV11-2,ASSLMDTQY
NA,NA,TRBJ1-5,TRBV30,AWSVSGCNQPQH
once,NA,TRBJ2-1,TRBV2,ASSEVSRGLLYNEQF